This TCR beta chain was identified in a study of circulating CD8 cells and anti-PD-1 response in melanoma. Study-wide results and limits: No tumor material was available, so peptide assays assessed reactivity. Generally, no replicate experiments were performed. Only baseline and M1 samples entered the published repertoire comparisons.

Live CD3+CD8+TCRalphabeta+ cells were sorted into four subsets by PD-1 and/or TIGIT. The QIAseq Immune Repertoire TCR panel built the libraries from roughly 16 ng of total RNA. TCRdb independently ran MiXCR on the reads; one entry per CDR3 protein. This sample carries several hundred distinct CDR3 sequences, approximately 6.3% of them seen once, and the ten largest clones take about an eighth. Points on this clonotype: What it recognizes is unknown.

The receptor was derived from a human donor with melanoma. This specimen was CD8+ T cells from PBMCs, taken at baseline or after one month of anti-PD-1 therapy (not recorded which).

CDR3 region: CASSDGTPKTYEQYF. The CDR3 DNA is TGTGCCAGCAGTGACGGGACACCCAAAACCTACGAGCAGTACTTC. The chain joins TRBV6-1 to TRBJ2-7; weak D call: TRBD1 (6 bases). Deletions cut 3 bases from V and 2 bases from J, with 14 bases between. Germline V CDR1 and CDR2: MNHNS, SASEGT. This CDR3 region has 15 residues.